This TCR beta chain was obtained from a study of T cells in Graves' hyperthyroidism and ophthalmopathy. CDR1 ENHRY and CDR2 SYGVKD come from the germline V gene. With 0 bases removed from V and 2 bases from J, the gap between germline ends came to 26 bases. The length of the CDR3 is 20 residues. This clonotype was seen a handful of times. Investigators excluded patients with uncontrolled infection, other autoimmune disease, pregnancy or lactation. Based on clinical symptoms, serum thyroxine and TRAb, thyroid ultrasound and orbital computed tomography, diagnoses were reached. Blood from later-ophthalmopathy patients was taken at first hyperthyroidism diagnosis. From more than 9 ml of fresh peripheral blood, PBMCs were isolated. Amplification targeted TCR beta CDR3 regions from RNA transcripts. During a first-round RT-PCR of the TCR CDR3, the HTBI primer set was used. TCRdb itself ran the multiplex PCR reads through MiXCR, one entry per CDR3 protein. This table has around 400,000 distinct CDR3 sequences, less than 20% appearing once.

The V and J genes are TRBV10-3 and TRBJ2-7, with no clear D. Source material: blood. The sequence came from a woman between 18 and 30 years old with Graves' hyperthyroidism that later progressed to Graves' ophthalmopathy. CDR3 coding DNA: TGTGCCATCAGTGAGTCAGCCCTGGAGACTGGAAGGGTGCAGACCTACGAGCAGTACTTC. It specifies CAISESALETGRVQTYEQYF.